A selection of T cell receptor beta chains follows, all from one sample in a study of T-cell reconstitution after alpha-beta-depleted transplantation in children. Each CDR3 protein gets one entry after TCRdb re-called the PCR reads with MiXCR. Among 25,000 to 35,000 distinct CDR3 sequences listed, 5.5% to 7% were seen once. The sequencing used peripheral blood, collected 60 days after TCRalphabeta/CD19-depleted stem cell transplant. These receptors all stem from a child less than two years old who had a stem cell transplant for acute myeloid leukemia, so the T cells may come from the graft donor. CDR3s include the opening cysteine and the closing phenylalanine or tryptophan. A D gene is named only where the DNA matches it firmly. The size entry is marked missing in some rows and otherwise reads once, few, many or a size class.

DNA: TGCGCCAGCAGAGAGACAGGGGACTACGAGCAGTACTTC
CDR3: CASRETGDYEQYF
J: TRBJ2-7
V: TRBV10-2
D: TRBD1
size: many

DNA: TGTGCCAGCGGCCGCCGTTCGGGGAGCTCCTACAATGAGCAGTTCTTC
CDR3: CASGRRSGSSYNEQFF
J: TRBJ2-1
V: TRBV7-8
D: NA
size: many

DNA: TGCGCCAGCAGCCTAGGAAAGCTCTCCTACGAGCAGTACTTC
CDR3: CASSLGKLSYEQYF
J: TRBJ2-7
V: TRBV5-1
D: NA
size: many

DNA: TGTGCCAGCTCACCGGGGACAGCCATCTCTGGGGCCAACGTCCTGACTTTC
CDR3: CASSPGTAISGANVLTF
J: TRBJ2-6
V: TRBV18
D: TRBD1
size: NA

DNA: TGTGCCAGCAGCTTAGCCAGGTCGGCGGACGGCTACACCTTC
CDR3: CASSLARSADGYTF
J: TRBJ1-2
V: TRBV7-9
D: NA
size: many

DNA: TGTGCCAGCAGCCCTTGGCACCAAGAGACCCAGTACTTC
CDR3: CASSPWHQETQYF
J: TRBJ2-5
V: TRBV7-3
D: NA
size: many

DNA: TGTGCCAGCAGCCCGGGACTTCTCTCCTACAATGAGCAGTTCTTC
CDR3: CASSPGLLSYNEQFF
J: TRBJ2-1
V: TRBV2
D: NA
size: many

DNA: TGTGCCAGCAGCTTTAGGGGAGGGCCGGCAGATACGCAGTATTTT
CDR3: CASSFRGGPADTQYF
J: TRBJ2-3
V: TRBV7-3
D: TRBD2
size: many

DNA: TGCAGTGCTAGGACGGACAGGGCGGTCTACGAGCAGTACTTC
CDR3: CSARTDRAVYEQYF
J: TRBJ2-7
V: TRBV20-1
D: TRBD1
size: many

DNA: TGTGCCAGCAGGAGGGGGGGACGACGGACCGGGGAGCTGTTTTTT
CDR3: CASRRGGRRTGELFF
J: TRBJ2-2
V: TRBV9
D: NA
size: many

DNA: TGTGCCAGCAGTGAACGACCCAGCAGGGGTGAAAAACTGTTTTTT
CDR3: CASSERPSRGEKLFF
J: TRBJ1-4
V: TRBV25-1
D: NA
size: many

DNA: TGCGCCAGCAGCCAAGATCGGGTATCCTACAATGAGCAGTTCTTC
CDR3: CASSQDRVSYNEQFF
J: TRBJ2-1
V: TRBV4-3
D: NA
size: many

DNA: TGTGCCAGCAGTCCCATAGGACGAGGATCCGAGACCCAGTACTTC
CDR3: CASSPIGRGSETQYF
J: TRBJ2-5
V: TRBV25-1
D: NA
size: NA

DNA: TGTGCCAGCAGCGCAGGGACAGGGAGGGGAAAACTGTTTTTT
CDR3: CASSAGTGRGKLFF
J: TRBJ1-4
V: TRBV7-6
D: TRBD1
size: many

DNA: TGTGCCAGCAGTCGTCTGGACAGGGCTAACTATGGCTACACCTTC
CDR3: CASSRLDRANYGYTF
J: TRBJ1-2
V: TRBV27
D: TRBD1
size: many

DNA: TGTGCCAGCAGTTTATGGGGTAGCGGAGATACGCAGTATTTT
CDR3: CASSLWGSGDTQYF
J: TRBJ2-3
V: TRBV28
D: NA
size: many

DNA: TGTGCCAGCATTCAACACTCGGGGTACGAGCAGTACTTC
CDR3: CASIQHSGYEQYF
J: TRBJ2-7
V: TRBV6-5
D: NA
size: many

DNA: TGTGCCAGCAGCTTGGGGACAGGCTATGGCTACACCTTC
CDR3: CASSLGTGYGYTF
J: TRBJ1-2
V: TRBV5-6
D: TRBD1
size: many

DNA: TGTGCCAGCAGCTTAAGTGTGGGGGCCCCCGATACGCAGTATTTT
CDR3: CASSLSVGAPDTQYF
J: TRBJ2-3
V: TRBV28
D: NA
size: many

DNA: TGCGCCAGCAGCCAAGATCTAAGCAGTAATGAAAAACTGTTTTTT
CDR3: CASSQDLSSNEKLFF
J: TRBJ1-4
V: TRBV4-3
D: NA
size: medium-sized

DNA: TGTGCCAGCAGCTTGCCCGGGGAGCTGTTTTTT
CDR3: CASSLPGELFF
J: TRBJ2-2
V: TRBV5-6
D: NA
size: many

DNA: TGTGCCAGCAGTTTATTCACCCCGGGGACTTACTTAGTCTACGAGCAGTACTTC
CDR3: CASSLFTPGTYLVYEQYF
J: TRBJ2-7
V: TRBV28
D: NA
size: many

DNA: TGTGCCAGCAGTTCGGGGCCTTCGACCGGGGAGCTGTTTTTT
CDR3: CASSSGPSTGELFF
J: TRBJ2-2
V: TRBV6-2/TRBV6-3
D: NA
size: many

DNA: TGCGCCAGCAGCCTGGGACAGGGGGCGCTGAATGAGCAGTTCTTC
CDR3: CASSLGQGALNEQFF
J: TRBJ2-1
V: TRBV5-1
D: TRBD1
size: many

DNA: TGTGCCAGCAGTTCTCAGACAGGGATCGTTAATTCACCCCTCCACTTT
CDR3: CASSSQTGIVNSPLHF
J: TRBJ1-6
V: TRBV28
D: TRBD1
size: NA